What follows is one T cell receptor beta chain and its context. This sample was included in a study of blood T cell repertoires in COVID-19. Study in general: The United States, Italy and Spain provided the acute and convalescent COVID-19 samples. PBMCs, B-cell-depleted T cells, or T cells were the source of the cDNA or gDNA that made up the material.

Per the authors' pipeline: The assay estimated nucleated cells by amplifying reference gene primers. TCRdb's copy holds only in-frame clones and misses some; the assay was immunoSEQ multiplex PCR. The DNA was the basis for D and trimming; V, J and clone size are from that table. The sample shows about 200,000 clones, around nine tenths of them seen only once. The CDR3 loop spans 14 amino acids. CDR1 is LGHDT and CDR2 is YNNKEL in the germline V gene (reference sequence). V gave up 5 bases and J gave up 5 bases, with 16 bases separating them. The clonotype originates from a man in his fifties or sixties with acute or convalescent COVID-19. Sequencing was done on a sample of peripheral blood. This chain links TRBV3-1 (or the pseudogene TRBV3-2) with TRBJ2-7, with D maybe TRBD1 (5 bases). CDR3 bases: TGTGCCAGCAGCGACCGCAGGGTGACCCACGAGCAGTACTTC. It is translated as CASSDRRVTHEQYF.